The rows below give T cell receptor beta chains drawn from one sample of a study of blood T cell repertoires in COVID-19. Method: immunoSEQ multiplex PCR; TCRdb's copy keeps in-frame clones and lacks some. The repertoire holds around 100,000 clones, with approximately 86% as singletons. Sequencing input: peripheral blood. These receptors were taken from a human donor in a cohort sampled during active COVID-19. Each CDR3 is given with its conserved first and last residue. The order of the fields is D gene, J gene, clone size, CDR3 length, V gene, CDR3 DNA, CDR3 protein. D genes are given only for firm matches. The listing skips clone size in some rows; elsewhere it reads once, few, many or a size class.

TRBD2 | TRBJ2-2 | - | 22 | TRBV4-3 | TGCGCCAGCAGTCACTCCCTGAATAGCGGGAGGATTTTTATTGAAAACACCGGGGAGCTGTTTTTT | CASSHSLNSGRIFIENTGELFF
- | TRBJ2-7 | - | 12 | TRBV10-3 | TGTGCCATCAGTGGGACAGCCTACGAGCAGTACTTC | CAISGTAYEQYF
TRBD2 | TRBJ2-2 | many | 15 | TRBV29-1 | TGCAGCGCCGAAACGGGAGCGGGAGACCACGGGGAGCTGTTTTTT | CSAETGAGDHGELFF
TRBD1 | TRBJ1-1 | few | 13 | TRBV5-1 | TGCGCCAGCAAAAGACAGGGGAACACTGAAGCTTTCTTT | CASKRQGNTEAFF
TRBD2 | TRBJ2-7 | - | 15 | TRBV11-2 | TGTGCCAGCAGCTTATCCACTAGCGGAGTAAACGAGCAGTACTTC | CASSLSTSGVNEQYF
TRBD2 | TRBJ2-7 | few | 16 | TRBV5-1 | TGCGCCAGCGCCCTCCAGGGGGGGCTAGCGGGAGTCGAGCAGTACTTC | CASALQGGLAGVEQYF
- | TRBJ2-7 | - | 14 | TRBV7-3 | TGTGCCAGCAGCGAAAGCGGTAGCTCCTACGAGCAGTACTTC | CASSESGSSYEQYF
- | TRBJ2-1 | - | 14 | TRBV7-7 | TGTGCCAGCAGCAAGTCAGGGAACTACAATGAGCAGTTCTTC | CASSKSGNYNEQFF
TRBD2 | TRBJ2-7 | - | 15 | TRBV27 | TGTGCCAGCAGGGAAAGGGGACTAGCGGCTTACGAGCAGTACTTC | CASRERGLAAYEQYF
- | TRBJ1-1 | - | 14 | TRBV6-5 | TGTGCCAGCAGTTACGTTAGCCGTCCCACTGAAGCTTTCTTT | CASSYVSRPTEAFF
TRBD2 | TRBJ2-5 | - | 18 | TRBV10-3 | TGTGCCATCAGGAACTCGGGACTAGCGGGCGTAGATAGGGAGACCCAGTACTTC | CAIRNSGLAGVDRETQYF
TRBD2 | TRBJ2-5 | - | 16 | TRBV28 | TGTGCCAGCAGCTCCCCCTACGGGAGGAGTAGGGAGACCCAGTACTTC | CASSSPYGRSRETQYF
- | TRBJ2-7 | - | 13 | TRBV15 | TGTGCCACCAGCGGAACCGGGACCTACGAGCAGTACTTC | CATSGTGTYEQYF
TRBD1 | TRBJ2-7 | - | 15 | TRBV4-1 | TGCGCCAGCCGACGGGATTCGACAGGGGGCTACGAGCAGTACTTC | CASRRDSTGGYEQYF
TRBD2 | TRBJ2-2 | many | 15 | TRBV10-3 | TGTGCCATCAGGCCTCTCGGGAGGGACGCCGGGGAGCTGTTTTTT | CAIRPLGRDAGELFF
TRBD2 | TRBJ2-1 | - | 14 | TRBV5-1 | TGCGCCAGCAGCTTGAGCGGGAGTACGGGTGAGCAGTTCTTC | CASSLSGSTGEQFF
- | TRBJ2-7 | - | 14 | TRBV19 | TGTGCCAGTAGTATAGGTGGGGGGACCTACGAGCAGTACTTC | CASSIGGGTYEQYF
TRBD1 | TRBJ2-2 | - | 15 | TRBV6-5 | TGTGCCAGCAGTTTCGGGACAGGGGAGGCCGGGGAGCTGTTTTTT | CASSFGTGEAGELFF
- | TRBJ2-7 | - | 22 | TRBV21-1 | TGTGCCAGCAGCAAAGCGCTGAATAGCGGCTATTTTCCTCCTCGGGTTTTTCAAGGGCAGTACTTC | CASSKALNSGYFPPRVFQGQYF
TRBD2 | TRBJ2-5 | - | 16 | TRBV7-2 | TGTGCCAGCAGCTTAGATCCTAGCGGGAGTGGAGAGACCCAGTACTTC | CASSLDPSGSGETQYF
- | TRBJ2-3 | once | 15 | TRBV5-1 | TGCGCCAGCAGCTTGGTTCCGGGGAACACAGATACGCAGTATTTT | CASSLVPGNTDTQYF
- | TRBJ1-6 | - | 15 | TRBV11-2 | TGTGCCAGCAGCTTAAGTTTAGGGGTTAATTCACCCCTCCACTTT | CASSLSLGVNSPLHF
- | TRBJ1-6 | - | 13 | TRBV30 | TGTGCCTGGAGTTCCGGAGGTGGTTCACCCCTCCACTTT | CAWSSGGGSPLHF
TRBD2 | TRBJ2-7 | - | 17 | TRBV20-1 | TGCAGTGCTAGTTTACTAGCGGGAGGGTCCCTCTCCTACGAGCAGTACTTC | CSASLLAGGSLSYEQYF
- | TRBJ2-1 | - | 16 | TRBV11-2 | TGTGCCAGCAGCACTAGACTAGTGGGCTCCTACAATGAGCAGTTCTTC | CASSTRLVGSYNEQFF
- | TRBJ1-5 | - | 15 | TRBV19 | TGTGCCAGTAGTATAGACAGGTTAATCAATCAGCCCCAGCATTTT | CASSIDRLINQPQHF
TRBD1 | TRBJ1-2 | few | 13 | TRBV2 | TGTGCCAGCAGTAGCACAGGGGTCGATGGCTACACCTTC | CASSSTGVDGYTF
- | TRBJ2-7 | - | 13 | TRBV30 | TGTGCCTGGAGTAAAGGGGAATTCTACGAGCAGTACTTC | CAWSKGEFYEQYF
TRBD2 | TRBJ2-7 | - | 11 | TRBV20-1 | TGCAGTGTTCGGGGGGACCACGAGCAGTACTTC | CSVRGDHEQYF
- | TRBJ1-2 | - | 12 | TRBV30 | TGTGCCCGGGCTGAGGGAAACTATGGCTACACCTTC | CARAEGNYGYTF
TRBD1 | TRBJ2-1 | - | 12 | TRBV7-2 | TGTGCCAGCAGCTTGACAGGGGATGAGCAGTTCTTC | CASSLTGDEQFF
TRBD1 | TRBJ2-7 | few | 15 | TRBV6-1 | TGTGCCAGCAGTGAAAGGGTACAGGGGGCCTACGAGCAGTACTTC | CASSERVQGAYEQYF
- | TRBJ1-5 | - | 14 | TRBV11-2 | TGTGCCAGCAGCCGGGACTTCGGCAATCAGCCCCAGCATTTT | CASSRDFGNQPQHF
TRBD2 | TRBJ2-7 | many | 19 | TRBV4-3 | TGCGCCAGCAGCCAAGAATTTTCGTGGGGACTAGCGGATACCTACGAGCAGTACTTC | CASSQEFSWGLADTYEQYF
- | TRBJ2-1 | - | 14 | TRBV7-8 | TGTGCCAGCAGCCCCAGGGCAGGGTACAATGAGCAGTTCTTC | CASSPRAGYNEQFF
- | TRBJ2-2 | - | 17 | TRBV5-4 | TGTGCCAGCAGCTTGCGCGGGCAGGCCAGACCCAGGGGGGAGCTGTTTTTT | CASSLRGQARPRGELFF
- | TRBJ1-1 | - | 11 | TRBV29-1 | TGCAGCGTTGAGAGCCCAGGTGAAGCTTTCTTT | CSVESPGEAFF
TRBD1 | TRBJ2-7 | once | 15 | TRBV6-5 | TGTGCCAGCAGTTACTCCGGGACAGGGTCATACGAGCAGTACTTC | CASSYSGTGSYEQYF
TRBD1 | TRBJ2-4 | once | 17 | TRBV6-1 | TGTGCCAGCAGTGTTCGGGACAGGAGTAATGCCAAAAACATTCAGTACTTC | CASSVRDRSNAKNIQYF
- | TRBJ2-4 | - | 14 | TRBV30 | TGTGCCTGGAGTGTAGGGGGTTCCAAAAACATTCAGTACTTC | CAWSVGGSKNIQYF
TRBD2 | TRBJ2-1 | - | 14 | TRBV27 | TGTGCCAGCAGACTAGCGGGAGCCTACAATGAGCAGTTCTTC | CASRLAGAYNEQFF
- | TRBJ2-1 | once | 17 | TRBV7-7 | TGTGCCAGCAGCCCAGCTCCAAACTATGGATCCTACAATGAGCAGTTCTTC | CASSPAPNYGSYNEQFF
- | TRBJ2-3 | - | 15 | TRBV7-3 | TGTGCCAGCAGCTTCTCGACTGCTAGCACAGATACGCAGTATTTT | CASSFSTASTDTQYF
TRBD1 | TRBJ1-2 | - | 13 | TRBV5-6 | TGTGCCAGCAGCTCACCTACAGGGGATGGCTACACCTTC | CASSSPTGDGYTF
- | TRBJ2-5 | - | 13 | TRBV5-1 | TGCGCCAGCAGAATGGACAGAGGGGGGACCCAGTACTTC | CASRMDRGGTQYF
- | TRBJ2-7 | - | 15 | TRBV28 | TGTGCCAGCAGTTCCCCTGCAACAGGAGAGTACGAGCAGTACTTC | CASSSPATGEYEQYF
TRBD1 | TRBJ2-7 | - | 13 | TRBV11-2 | TGTGCCAGCACCCTACGGGACAGCTACGAGCAGTACTTC | CASTLRDSYEQYF
- | TRBJ2-6 | - | 17 | TRBV11-2 | TGTGCCAGCAGCTTAGCTGCGCAGGTTCCTGGGGCCAACGTCCTGACTTTC | CASSLAAQVPGANVLTF
- | TRBJ1-1 | few | 12 | TRBV19 | TGTGCCAGTAGTATAGTGGAGACTGAAGCTTTCTTT | CASSIVETEAFF
- | TRBJ2-1 | - | 19 | TRBV5-3 | TGTGCCAGAAGCTTTAGCCCCGAGGATGAGCGGTACTCCTACAATGAGCAGTTCTTC | CARSFSPEDERYSYNEQFF
- | TRBJ1-4 | - | 12 | TRBV30 | TGTGCCTGGAGTCTTAGACTTGGAAAACTGTTTTTT | CAWSLRLGKLFF
- | TRBJ1-1 | - | 13 | TRBV7-9 | TGTGCCAGCAGCTTTGCGGAGAACACTGAAGCTTTCTTT | CASSFAENTEAFF